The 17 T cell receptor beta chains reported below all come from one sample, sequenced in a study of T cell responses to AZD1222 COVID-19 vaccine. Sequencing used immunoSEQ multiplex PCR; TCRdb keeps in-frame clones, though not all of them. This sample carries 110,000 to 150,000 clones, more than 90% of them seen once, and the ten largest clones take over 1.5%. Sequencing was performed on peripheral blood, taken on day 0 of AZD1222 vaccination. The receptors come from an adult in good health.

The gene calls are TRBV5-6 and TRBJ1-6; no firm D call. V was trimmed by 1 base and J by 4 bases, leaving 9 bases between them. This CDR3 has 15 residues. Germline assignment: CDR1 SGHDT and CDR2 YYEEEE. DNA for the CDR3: TGTGCCAGCAGCTTGAGGGCTGTTTATAATTCACCCCTCCACTTT. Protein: CASSLRAVYNSPLHF.

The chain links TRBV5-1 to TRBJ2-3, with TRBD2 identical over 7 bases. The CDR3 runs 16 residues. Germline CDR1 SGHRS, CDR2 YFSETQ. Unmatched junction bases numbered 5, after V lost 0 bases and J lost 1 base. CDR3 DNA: TGCGCCAGCAGCTTGGGGGCTAGCGGCGGCACAGATACGCAGTATTTT. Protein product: CASSLGASGGTDTQYF.

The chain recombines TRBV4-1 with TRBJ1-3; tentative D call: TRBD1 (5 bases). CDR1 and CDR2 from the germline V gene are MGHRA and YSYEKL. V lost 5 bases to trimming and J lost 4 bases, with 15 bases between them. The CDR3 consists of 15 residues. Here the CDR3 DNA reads TGCGCCAGCAGCGTCTTGGGGGTTGTCGGAAACACCATATATTTT. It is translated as CASSVLGVVGNTIYF.

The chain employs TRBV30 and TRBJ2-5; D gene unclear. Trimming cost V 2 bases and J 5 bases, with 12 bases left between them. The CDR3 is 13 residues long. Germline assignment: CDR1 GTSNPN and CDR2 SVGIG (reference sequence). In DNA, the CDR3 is TGTGCCTGGAGTCCCACGCTGGGGGAGACCCAGTACTTC. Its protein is CAWSPTLGETQYF.

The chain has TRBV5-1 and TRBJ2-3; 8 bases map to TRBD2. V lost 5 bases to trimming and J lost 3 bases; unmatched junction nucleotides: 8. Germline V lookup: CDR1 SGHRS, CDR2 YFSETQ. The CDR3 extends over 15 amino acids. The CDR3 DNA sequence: TGCGCCAGCAGTCGGGCGGCTAGCGGGACAGATACGCAGTATTTT. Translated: CASSRAASGTDTQYF.

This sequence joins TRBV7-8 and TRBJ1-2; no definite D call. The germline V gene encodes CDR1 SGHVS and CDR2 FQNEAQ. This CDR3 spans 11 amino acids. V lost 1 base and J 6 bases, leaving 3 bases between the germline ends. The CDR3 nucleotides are TGTGCCAGCAGCTTAGGTGATGGCTACACCTTC. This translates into CASSLGDGYTF.

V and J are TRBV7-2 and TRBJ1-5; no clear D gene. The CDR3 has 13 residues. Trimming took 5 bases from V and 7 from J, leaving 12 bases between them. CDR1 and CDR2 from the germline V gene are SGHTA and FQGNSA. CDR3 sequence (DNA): TGTGCCAGCAGCCCCGACCGGGGACAGCCCCAGCATTTT. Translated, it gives CASSPDRGQPQHF.

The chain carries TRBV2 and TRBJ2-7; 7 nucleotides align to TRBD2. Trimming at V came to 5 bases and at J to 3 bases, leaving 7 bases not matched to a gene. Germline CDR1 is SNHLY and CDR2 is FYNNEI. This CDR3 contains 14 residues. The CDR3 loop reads CASSSERGGYEQYF. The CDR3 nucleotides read TGTGCCAGCAGTTCTGAGCGGGGCGGCTACGAGCAGTACTTC.

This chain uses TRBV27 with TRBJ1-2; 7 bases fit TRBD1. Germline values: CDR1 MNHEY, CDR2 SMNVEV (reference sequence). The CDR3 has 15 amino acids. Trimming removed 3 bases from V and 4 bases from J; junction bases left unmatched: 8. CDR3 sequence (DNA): TGTGCCAGCAGTTTGAGAGGGGGCAAGAGCTATGGCTACACCTTC. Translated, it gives CASSLRGGKSYGYTF.

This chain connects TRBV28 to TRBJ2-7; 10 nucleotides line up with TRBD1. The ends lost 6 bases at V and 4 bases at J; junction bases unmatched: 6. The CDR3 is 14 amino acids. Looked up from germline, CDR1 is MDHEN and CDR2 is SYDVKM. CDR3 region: CASRPTGGGYEQYF. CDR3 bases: TGTGCCAGCAGGCCGACAGGGGGCGGGTACGAGCAGTACTTC.

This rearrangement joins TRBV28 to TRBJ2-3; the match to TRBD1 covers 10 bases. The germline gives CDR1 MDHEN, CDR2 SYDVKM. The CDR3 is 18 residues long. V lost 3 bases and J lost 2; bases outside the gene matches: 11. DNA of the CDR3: TGTGCCAGCAGTTTCAAATTCGGGACAGGGGCTGCCACAGATACGCAGTATTTT. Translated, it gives CASSFKFGTGAATDTQYF.

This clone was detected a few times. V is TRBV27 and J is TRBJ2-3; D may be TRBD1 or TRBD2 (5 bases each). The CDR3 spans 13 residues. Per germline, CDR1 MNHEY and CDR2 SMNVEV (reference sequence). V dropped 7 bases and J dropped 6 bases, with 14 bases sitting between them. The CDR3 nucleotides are TGTGCCAGCATGGTTCCGGGGACGGATACGCAGTATTTT. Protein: CASMVPGTDTQYF.

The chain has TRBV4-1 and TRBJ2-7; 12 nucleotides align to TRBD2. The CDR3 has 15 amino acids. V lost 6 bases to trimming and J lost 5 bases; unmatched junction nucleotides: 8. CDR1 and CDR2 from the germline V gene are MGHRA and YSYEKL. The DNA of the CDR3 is TGCGCCAGCAGGCCGGGACTAGCGGGTGGCAACGAGCAGTACTTC. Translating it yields CASRPGLAGGNEQYF.

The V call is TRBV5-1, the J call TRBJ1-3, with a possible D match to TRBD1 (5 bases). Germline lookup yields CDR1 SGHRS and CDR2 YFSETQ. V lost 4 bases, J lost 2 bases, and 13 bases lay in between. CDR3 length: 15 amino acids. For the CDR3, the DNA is TGCGCCAGCAGCCTTTCTTCAGGGCCTGGAAACACCATATATTTT. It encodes CASSLSSGPGNTIYF.

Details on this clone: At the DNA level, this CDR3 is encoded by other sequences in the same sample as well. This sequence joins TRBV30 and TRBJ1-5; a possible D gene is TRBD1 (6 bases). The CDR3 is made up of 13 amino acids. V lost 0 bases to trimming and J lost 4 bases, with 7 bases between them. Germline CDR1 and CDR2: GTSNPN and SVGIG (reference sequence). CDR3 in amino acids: CAWSVRGNQPQHF. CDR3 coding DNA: TGTGCCTGGAGTGTAAGGGGGAATCAGCCCCAGCATTTT.

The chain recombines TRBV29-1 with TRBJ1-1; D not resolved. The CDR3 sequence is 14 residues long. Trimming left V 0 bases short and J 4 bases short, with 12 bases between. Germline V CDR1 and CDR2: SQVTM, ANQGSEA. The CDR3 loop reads CSVEDRPGATEAFF. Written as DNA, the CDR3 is TGCAGCGTTGAAGATCGGCCGGGAGCCACTGAAGCTTTCTTT.

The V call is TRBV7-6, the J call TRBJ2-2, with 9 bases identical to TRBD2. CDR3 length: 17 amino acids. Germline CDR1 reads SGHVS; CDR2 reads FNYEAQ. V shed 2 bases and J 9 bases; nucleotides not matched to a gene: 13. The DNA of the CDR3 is TGTGCCAGCAGCTTATACCCCCCTAGCGGGGCGGGCCGGGAGCTGTTTTTT. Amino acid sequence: CASSLYPPSGAGRELFF.